The text below deals with one T cell receptor (beta chain). What it binds is unknown. This entry belongs to a study of cytomegalovirus exposure and HLA in healthy donors. The PCR used 60 Vbeta and 13 Jbeta primers. TCRdb's copy holds only in-frame clones and misses some; the assay was immunoSEQ multiplex PCR. The repertoire holds approximately 120,000 clones, about 78% seen once, with approximately 1.2% in the top ten. The CDR3 consists of 16 residues. Germline CDR1 and CDR2: SGHAT and FQNNGV. V shed 5 bases and J 5 bases; nucleotides not matched to a gene: 7. General study points: Whilst most TCR sequences proved rare, a subset of public TCRs occurred across many donors. As a later analysis showed, a missense DCLRE1C variant was linked to trimming of TCR beta V- and J-genes.

The genes are TRBV11-2 and TRBJ2-2; 11 nucleotides match TRBD1. Material for sequencing was PBMCs. This TCR derives from a man in his fifties or sixties in good health and CMV-seronegative. The DNA of the CDR3 is TGTGCCAGCAGCCGGCGTGGGACAGGGGGAACCGGGGAGCTGTTTTTT. This encodes CASSRRGTGGTGELFF.